The rows below give T cell receptor beta chains drawn from one sample of a study of regulatory and conventional T cells in RAG deficiency. Profiled with immunoSEQ multiplex PCR; TCRdb holds only in-frame clones, not every one. This sample yields 20,000 or so clones, of which approximately 90% are seen a single time; 1.4% belongs to the top ten. This sample also belongs to another study, concerning regulatory T cells.

Sequenced: Tregs sorted from blood. The receptors derive from a human donor in good health. CDR3s include the opening cysteine and the closing phenylalanine or tryptophan. Fields, in order: CDR3 DNA, CDR3 protein, D gene, J gene, V gene, clone size. The D gene is left open where the match is weak. Not all rows give a size; the values are once, few, many and, for expanded clones, a class.

TGTGCCACCAGCAGGGGGGGCCCCACAGATACGCAGTATTTT,CATSRGGPTDTQYF,-,TRBJ2-3,TRBV15,-
TGTGCCAGCTCACCGACCGGGACAGGGGGCGATGAGCAGTTCTTC,CASSPTGTGGDEQFF,TRBD1,TRBJ2-1,TRBV18,-
TGTGCCAGCAGCTTGGAACTTGCGGGAGTTTCGCAGTATTTT,CASSLELAGVSQYF,TRBD2,TRBJ2-3,TRBV5-4,-
TGCAGCGTTGAACTAACGGTTTACAATGAGCAGTTCTTC,CSVELTVYNEQFF,-,TRBJ2-1,TRBV29-1,-
TGCGCCAGCAGCCGGACAGGGGGTGATGAGCAGTTCTTC,CASSRTGGDEQFF,TRBD1,TRBJ2-1,TRBV5-1,-
TGTGCCAGCAGCCCCTCCACAGGGAATAATTCACCCCTCCACTTT,CASSPSTGNNSPLHF,-,TRBJ1-6,TRBV6-6,-
TGTGCCAGCACCCACAATACAGGGAACACTGAAGCTTTCTTT,CASTHNTGNTEAFF,-,TRBJ1-1,TRBV6-5,-
TGTGCCAGCAGCTTAGCGGCCGGGGGTAATCAGCCCCAGCATTTT,CASSLAAGGNQPQHF,-,TRBJ1-5,TRBV7-2,-
TGTGCCAGCAGTGATTCGCCTAGCGGGAGAGATACGCAGTATTTT,CASSDSPSGRDTQYF,TRBD2,TRBJ2-3,TRBV2,-
TGTGCCAGCAGCTTCGGCGGGGGAGAGACCCAGTACTTC,CASSFGGGETQYF,TRBD2,TRBJ2-5,TRBV5-6,-
TGTGCCAGCAGCAGAAGACGGCTAGCGGGGCCCTTCGGGCGGGATACGCAGTATTTT,CASSRRRLAGPFGRDTQYF,TRBD2,TRBJ2-3,TRBV7-3,-
TGTGCCAGCAGCCGCAGGGTTGGAGTCTATCGTCCCCAGCATTTT,CASSRRVGVYRPQHF,-,TRBJ1-5,TRBV21-1,-
TGTGCCAGCAGCGTACTAGAGGGAATTGGAAACACCATATATTTT,CASSVLEGIGNTIYF,-,TRBJ1-3,TRBV9,-
TGTGTCAGCAGCCAAGATGCAGGACAGGGGGTCTACGAGCAGTGCTTC,CVSSQDAGQGVYEQCF,TRBD1,TRBJ2-7,TRBV4-2,-
TGTGCCAGCAGCTTAGATTCCGGGAACTGGGACGAGCAGTACTTC,CASSLDSGNWDEQYF,-,TRBJ2-7,TRBV11-3,-
TGCGCCAGCAGCCATTTTAGCGGGAGAGGATACGAGCAGTACTTC,CASSHFSGRGYEQYF,TRBD2,TRBJ2-7,TRBV4-1,-
TGTGCCAGCGGACAGAAACTCTGGGACTATGGCTACACCTTC,CASGQKLWDYGYTF,-,TRBJ1-2,TRBV6-1,-
TGTGCCAGCAGCTTAGTTGAGGGTTCTAACGGGGAGCTGTTTTTT,CASSLVEGSNGELFF,-,TRBJ2-2,TRBV7-9,-
TGTGCCAGCACACCCTGGCAATATCAGCCCCAGCATTTT,CASTPWQYQPQHF,-,TRBJ1-5,TRBV6-1,-
TGTGCCTGGAGAGATCAACAGGGGCTTAGCAATCAGCCCCAGCATTTT,CAWRDQQGLSNQPQHF,TRBD1,TRBJ1-5,TRBV30,-
TGTGCCAGCAGCCACCGCACAGATACGCAGTATTTT,CASSHRTDTQYF,-,TRBJ2-3,TRBV7-8,few
TGTGCCAGCAGACCCCCAGGGTACGAGCAGTACTTC,CASRPPGYEQYF,-,TRBJ2-7,TRBV6-5,once
TGCGCCAGCAGCACACGTAGGCGCGATGAAAAACTGTTTTTT,CASSTRRRDEKLFF,-,TRBJ1-4,TRBV5-1,-
TGTGCCAGCAGCCTTAGGTCCCCTTGGGGAGAAAAACTGTTTTTT,CASSLRSPWGEKLFF,-,TRBJ1-4,TRBV7-9,-
TGTGCCAGCTCACCACCGAAACTAGCGAGAAACACCGGGGAGCTGTTTTTT,CASSPPKLARNTGELFF,TRBD2,TRBJ2-2,TRBV18,-
TGTGCCAGCAGTAAGACTGGCACTGCCTTTTTT,CASSKTGTAFF,-,TRBJ1-4,TRBV6-6,few
TGTGCCAGCAGAAAAACAGGGGGTCAAGGTGAAGCTTTCTTT,CASRKTGGQGEAFF,TRBD1,TRBJ1-1,TRBV6-5,-
TGTGCCAGCAGTTACGAAGGGCACACTGAAGCTTTCTTT,CASSYEGHTEAFF,-,TRBJ1-1,TRBV6-6,-
TGTGCCAGCAGCCCAAGGACAGCTGGAAACACCATATATTTT,CASSPRTAGNTIYF,-,TRBJ1-3,TRBV9,-
TGTGCCAGCTCACCATGGGGAAGGGGGCGAGAGACTGAAGCTTTCTTT,CASSPWGRGRETEAFF,TRBD1,TRBJ1-1,TRBV18,-
TGTGCCAGCAGCTTGGGGCAGCGACTCACCGGGGAGCTGTTTTTT,CASSLGQRLTGELFF,-,TRBJ2-2,TRBV5-8,-
TGTGCCAGCAGCCAAGGCTTAGGAGCGCCAGACTTC,CASSQGLGAPDF,-,TRBJ2-5,TRBV4-2,-
TGTGCTAATACTGTGGGAGTAGAGACCCAGTACTTC,CANTVGVETQYF,-,TRBJ2-5,TRBV7-7,-
TGTGCCAGCTCACCCCCGGGCCTGGCCTACAATGAGCAGTTCTTC,CASSPPGLAYNEQFF,-,TRBJ2-1,TRBV18,-
TGTGCCAGCAGCTCCCCGGGAGAGACCCAGTACTTC,CASSSPGETQYF,-,TRBJ2-5,TRBV5-4,-
TGTGCCAGTAGTATCTCGTCGACTCGACGGGACACTGAAGCTTTCTTT,CASSISSTRRDTEAFF,-,TRBJ1-1,TRBV19,-
TGTGCCAGCAGTCCAGCGGGAGTCTACGAGCAGTACTTC,CASSPAGVYEQYF,TRBD2,TRBJ2-7,TRBV27,once
TGTGCCAGCGGCTTAGGTCTTAGTGGTCAGCCCCAGCATTTT,CASGLGLSGQPQHF,-,TRBJ1-5,TRBV7-8,-
TGTGCCAGCAGCTTAGCCGATCAGCCCCAGCATTTT,CASSLADQPQHF,-,TRBJ1-5,TRBV7-9,-
TGTGCCAGCAGGGGACAGGGGATAACTAATGAAAAACTGTTTTTT,CASRGQGITNEKLFF,TRBD1,TRBJ1-4,TRBV2,once
TGCGCCAGCAGCCGCCAGGGGCGCACTAATGAAAAACTGTTTTTT,CASSRQGRTNEKLFF,-,TRBJ1-4,TRBV5-1,-
TGTGCCAGCAGCTTAGTTACCGAGGTCGGAGAGCAGTACTTC,CASSLVTEVGEQYF,-,TRBJ2-7,TRBV11-2,-
TGTGCCAGCAGGGTTAGGGCACCGCAGTTCTTC,CASRVRAPQFF,-,TRBJ2-1,TRBV2,-
TGTGCCAGCAGCCGCGGGACAGGGGGCGCTGGGGCCAACGTCCTGACTTTC,CASSRGTGGAGANVLTF,TRBD1,TRBJ2-6,TRBV7-3,-
TGTGCCTGGAGTGCCCCATTGGGGGGCAATCAGCCCCAGCATTTT,CAWSAPLGGNQPQHF,-,TRBJ1-5,TRBV30,-
TGTGCCAGCAGCTTAGCCTCTGGTAGGGGAGGGCTCACAGATACGCAGTATTTT,CASSLASGRGGLTDTQYF,TRBD2,TRBJ2-3,TRBV7-9,-
TGTGCCAGCAGTTTAGGTCGGACTACAAAGGATGGCTACACCTTC,CASSLGRTTKDGYTF,-,TRBJ1-2,TRBV28,once
TGTGCCAGCAGCGTAGATGGGAGTTCCTACGAGCAGTACTTC,CASSVDGSSYEQYF,-,TRBJ2-7,TRBV9,-
TGTGCCAGCAGTCTGGGACAAAATGTCTATGGCTACACCTTC,CASSLGQNVYGYTF,-,TRBJ1-2,TRBV28,-
TGTGCCAGCAGTTTATGGCCAGGGTTAAGTTCCTATAATTCACCCCTCCACTTT,CASSLWPGLSSYNSPLHF,-,TRBJ1-6,TRBV28,-